These 31 T cell receptor beta chains came from one sample sequenced in a study of chronic HIV infection and antiretroviral therapy. TCRdb ran MiXCR on the 5' RACE reads and lists one entry per CDR3 protein. The table records about 38,000 distinct CDR3 sequences, 8.2% of them present only once. The sequencing sample was made of peripheral blood. The origin of the receptors is an adult who had HIV and had not received antiretroviral therapy, or was an uninfected healthy control (not recorded which).

The sample holds many counts of this clonotype. V and J are TRBV25-1 and TRBJ2-7; 15 bases match TRBD2. Germline CDR1 reads MGHDK; CDR2 reads SYGVNS. V was pared by 1 base and J by 4 bases, with 8 bases of the junction left unmatched. CDR3 size: 18 residues. The CDR3 reads CASSELADGTSGRYEQYF. In DNA, the CDR3 is TGTGCCAGCAGTGAATTAGCCGACGGGACTAGCGGGAGGTACGAGCAGTACTTC.

This sequence joins TRBV4-3 and TRBJ1-1; 7 nucleotides align to TRBD1. Germline assignment: CDR1 LGHNA and CDR2 YSLEER. The CDR3 runs to 14 residues. Losses at the gene ends were 1 base for V and 8 bases for J; bases not matched to a gene: 7. In nucleotides, the CDR3 is TGCGCCAGCAGCCAAGGACGACAGGGCACCGAAGCTTTCTTT. Protein: CASSQGRQGTEAFF.

The rearrangement links TRBV7-2 to TRBJ1-5; no clear D gene. Trimming cost V 2 bases and J 6 bases, with 11 bases left between them. Germline loops: CDR1 SGHTA, CDR2 FQGNSA. CDR3 length: 14 amino acids. CDR3 region: CASSLLSGGQPQHF. The CDR3 nucleotides read TGTGCCAGCAGCTTATTATCGGGTGGTCAGCCCCAGCATTTT.

The chain is built from TRBV28 and TRBJ2-1; D might be TRBD2 (6 bases). V dropped 3 bases and J dropped 8 bases, with 14 bases sitting between them. CDR1 MDHEN and CDR2 SYDVKM come from the germline V gene. The CDR3 covers 14 residues. The CDR3 region is CASSLQGGSHEQFF. DNA for the CDR3: TGTGCCAGCAGTTTGCAGGGAGGCTCTCATGAGCAGTTCTTC.

The chain combines TRBV20-1 with TRBJ2-5; 10 bases agree with TRBD2. CDR3 length: 19 residues. Unmatched junction bases numbered 17, after V lost 0 bases and J lost 4 bases. Germline V lookup: CDR1 DFQATT, CDR2 SNEGSKA (reference sequence). The CDR3 loop is CSARDLRASGSVGGETQYF. The DNA for the CDR3 is TGCAGTGCTAGAGATCTTCGGGCTAGCGGGAGTGTTGGGGGAGAGACCCAGTACTTC.

V usage is TRBV29-1 and J usage is TRBJ2-2; D assignment may be TRBD1 or TRBD2 (5 bases each). Germline V gene lookup returns CDR1 SQVTM and CDR2 ANQGSEA. There are 13 residues in the CDR3. V lost 6 bases, J lost 0 bases, and 8 bases lay in between. The CDR3 bases are TGCAGCGTCGGGGCCTCGAACACCGGGGAGCTGTTTTTT. Residues: CSVGASNTGELFF.

The CDR3 sequence is CSVTLLASGYTF. CDR3 nucleotide sequence: TGCAGCGTCACGCTTTTAGCGAGCGGCTACACCTTC. The chain links TRBV29-1 to TRBJ1-2, with unresolved D. The CDR3 totals 12 residues. CDR1 and CDR2 from the germline V gene are SQVTM and ANQGSEA. V was shortened by 6 bases and J by 8 bases, with 16 bases between the two germline ends.

This clonotype came up a few times. CDR3 DNA: TGTGCCAGCAGTCCCCTCGTACAGGCGGTATCCTACGAGCAGTACTTC. Protein product: CASSPLVQAVSYEQYF. The genes are TRBV28 and TRBJ2-7; D may be TRBD1 (5 bases). Germline CDR1 is MDHEN and CDR2 is SYDVKM. V was shortened by 5 bases and J by 1 base, with 18 bases between the two germline ends. The CDR3 loop spans 16 amino acids.

This clonotype was counted between two and nine times. The chain uses TRBV28 and TRBJ2-1, with D perhaps matching TRBD2 (5 bases). CDR3 size: 16 residues. Per the germline V gene, CDR1 is MDHEN and CDR2 is SYDVKM. The germline V and J ends were trimmed by 2 bases and 5 bases, with 16 bases remaining between them. The CDR3 coding sequence is TGTGCCAGCAGTTTAGGAGGTTGGACCTTCGACAATGAGCAGTTCTTC. This sequence encodes CASSLGGWTFDNEQFF.

The J gene is TRBJ1-1, the V gene TRBV5-1; D unresolved. Germline-derived CDR1 and CDR2 are SGHRS and YFSETQ. The CDR3 totals 14 residues. V lost 1 base and J 1 base, leaving 8 bases between the germline ends. The CDR3 reads CASSLMGKNTEAFF. Here the CDR3 DNA reads TGCGCCAGCAGCTTGATGGGAAAGAACACTGAAGCTTTCTTT.

CDR3 sequence reads: CATSSGQGSRYEQYF. CDR3 coding DNA: TGTGCCACCAGCTCGGGACAGGGATCGAGGTACGAGCAGTACTTC. The genes are TRBV15 and TRBJ2-7, with TRBD1 matching 9 bases. Germline CDR1 and CDR2: LNHNV and YYDKDF (reference sequence). The length of the CDR3 is 15 residues. Trimming took 5 bases from V and 4 from J; bases not matched to a gene: 9.

The CDR3 sequence is CATISLGTGELFF. In nucleotides, the CDR3 is TGTGCCACAATCTCTCTAGGCACCGGGGAGCTGTTTTTT. The V gene is TRBV15, the J gene TRBJ2-2; D is unresolved. CDR3 size: 13 residues. The V gene lost 9 bases and the J gene lost 4 bases, with 12 bases spanning the gap. Per germline, CDR1 LNHNV and CDR2 YYDKDF (reference sequence).

This clonotype was detected ten times or more. The chain has TRBV28 and TRBJ2-5; no reliable D call. Per germline, CDR1 MDHEN and CDR2 SYDVKM. CDR3 size: 13 residues. The V gene lost 3 bases and the J gene lost 3 bases, with 8 bases spanning the gap. This chain's CDR3 is CASSFPVKETQYF. The CDR3 nucleotides are TGTGCCAGCAGTTTTCCGGTGAAAGAGACCCAGTACTTC.

This chain joins TRBV2 and TRBJ2-1; 10 bases are a match to TRBD1. The ends lost 10 bases at V and 7 bases at J; junction bases unmatched: 13. Germline loops: CDR1 SNHLY, CDR2 FYNNEI. This CDR3 spans 15 amino acids. The CDR3 loop reads CAIVLRTGGVNEQFF. In nucleotides, the CDR3 is TGTGCCATCGTTCTAAGGACAGGGGGAGTTAATGAGCAGTTCTTC.

The chain couples TRBV2 to TRBJ1-2; 9 bases fit TRBD1. The V gene's germline CDR1 is SNHLY and CDR2 FYNNEI. The CDR3 contains 14 residues. Losses at the gene ends were 7 bases for V and 2 bases for J; bases not matched to a gene: 5. The CDR3 DNA reads as TGTGCCAGCAAATCGGGACAGGGAAACTATGGCTACACCTTC. Translating gives CASKSGQGNYGYTF. Using reference TRBV2 and TRBJ1-2 for the parts outside the CDR3, the full variable domain is EPEVTQTPSHQVTQMGQEVILRCVPISNHLYFYWYRQILGQKVEFLVSFYNNEISEKSEIFDDQFSVERPDGSNFTLKIRSTKLEDSAMYFCASKSGQGNYGYTFGSGTRLTVV.

In the case of this clonotype: This could be a read error, since a much larger clone is one nucleotide away. The chain has TRBV3-1 and TRBJ1-1; no firm D call. CDR1 is LGHDT, CDR2 YNNKEL, per germline (reference sequence). The CDR3 consists of 11 residues. The CDR3 DNA sequence: TGTGCCAGCAGCCATCTTTATGAAACTTTCTTT. Amino acids: CASSHLYETFF. Drawing the rest from reference TRBV3-1 and TRBJ1-1, the complete variable domain is DTAVSQTPKYLVTQMGNDKSIKCEQNLGHDTMYWYKQDSKKFLKIMFSYNNKELIINETVPNRFSPKSPDKAHLNLHINSLELGDSAVYFCASSHLYETFFGQGTRLTVV.

The table lists this clonotype with a few counts. A read error may account for a junction end that differs from germline. The CDR3 loop reads CDSTGQGAGDGYTF. The CDR3 DNA follows: TGCGACAGCACGGGACAGGGGGCTGGAGATGGCTACACCTTC. The J gene is TRBJ1-2, the V gene TRBV5-1; 12 nucleotides match TRBD1. Germline-derived CDR1 and CDR2 are SGHRS and YFSETQ. The CDR3 is 14 amino acids.

The J gene is TRBJ2-4, the V gene TRBV14, with 7 bases matching TRBD2. The V gene's germline CDR1 is SGHDN and CDR2 FVKESK. There are 15 residues in the CDR3. V was pared by 3 bases and J by 2 bases, with 4 bases of the junction left unmatched. This CDR3 reads CASSQGLQSKNIQYF. The CDR3 nucleotides are TGTGCCAGCAGCCAGGGACTACAATCCAAAAACATTCAGTACTTC. Full variable domain (remainder filled in from reference TRBV14 and TRBJ2-4): EAGVTQFPSHSVIEKGQTVTLRCDPISGHDNLYWYRRVMGKEIKFLLHFVKESKQDESGMPNNRFLAERTGGTYSTLKVQPAELEDSGVYFCASSQGLQSKNIQYFGAGTRLSVL.

Only a few counts were recorded for this clonotype. The chain is built from TRBV28 and TRBJ2-1, with 8 bases matching TRBD2. J lost 4 bases, V lost 4 bases, and 9 bases had no gene match. CDR1 MDHEN and CDR2 SYDVKM come from the germline V gene. This CDR3 is 16 amino acids long. The DNA of the CDR3 is TGTGCCAGCAGTTCAGCGCATAGCGGGAAATACAATGAGCAGTTCTTC. Protein product: CASSSAHSGKYNEQFF.

V is TRBV28 and J is TRBJ1-4; no firm D call. Germline V gene sequence: CDR1 MDHEN, CDR2 SYDVKM. V shed 5 bases and J shed 7 bases, with 8 bases lying between them. CDR3 length: 12 residues. The CDR3 sequence: CASSPVGEKLFF. CDR3 in DNA: TGTGCCAGCAGTCCCGTCGGTGAAAAACTGTTTTTT.

A word on this clonotype: A read error may explain this, as a much larger clone is one base away. The V call is TRBV12-5, the J call TRBJ2-1; 12 bases map to TRBD2. The CDR3 is 16 amino acids. The germline gives CDR1 LGHNT, CDR2 FRNRAP. The CDR3 spells CASSLVLGTSGFEQFF. The CDR3 DNA sequence: TGTGCTAGTAGTTTGGTACTAGGGACTAGCGGGTTTGAGCAGTTCTTC.

This sequence joins TRBV28 and TRBJ1-1; 10 nucleotides line up with TRBD1. The CDR3 spans 17 residues. The germline V gene has CDR1 MDHEN and CDR2 SYDVKM. V dropped 3 bases and J dropped 1; count of bases not matched to a gene: 8. CDR3 protein: CASSFRTGGNKNTEAFF. The CDR3 nucleotides read TGTGCCAGCAGTTTCCGGACAGGGGGAAATAAGAACACTGAAGCTTTCTTT.

This clonotype has ten or more counts. This chain links TRBV10-1 with TRBJ2-2; no definite D call. The germline gives CDR1 WNHNN, CDR2 SYGVQD (reference sequence). V was trimmed by 5 bases and J by 7 bases, leaving 8 bases between them. The CDR3 sequence is 12 residues long. DNA of the CDR3: TGCGCCAGCAGTCTCCGCGGCGGGGAGCTGTTTTTT. This translates into CASSLRGGELFF.

There are a few counts of this clonotype. The CDR3: CASSLMQVEPSSYEQYF. CDR3 nucleotide sequence: TGTGCCAGCAGTTTGATGCAGGTGGAGCCTAGTTCCTACGAGCAGTACTTC. The chain links TRBV28 to TRBJ2-7; D not certain. Germline lookup yields CDR1 MDHEN and CDR2 SYDVKM. The CDR3 extends over 17 amino acids. V lost 3 bases and J 1 base, leaving 19 bases between the germline ends.

This clonotype came up many times. CDR3 DNA: TGTGCCAGCAGGACCGGGACAGGGATTTCTGGGGAGCTGTTTTTT. Its translation: CASRTGTGISGELFF. The genes are TRBV28 and TRBJ2-2, with 9 bases lining up with TRBD1. The J segment lost 8 bases and the V segment lost 6 bases, leaving 10 bases of the junction unmatched. The CDR3 has 15 residues. Germline-derived CDR1 and CDR2 are MDHEN and SYDVKM.

V is TRBV2 and J is TRBJ1-5, with 7 bases fitting TRBD1. V lost 6 bases to trimming and J lost 6 bases; unmatched junction nucleotides: 8. The CDR3 consists of 14 residues. Germline CDR1 is SNHLY and CDR2 is FYNNEI. The CDR3 DNA reads TGTGCCAGCAGGGTGGACAGGAACCCTCAGCCCCAGCATTTT. This sequence encodes CASRVDRNPQPQHF.

This clonotype was picked up many times. V gene TRBV29-1 combines with J gene TRBJ2-1, with 10 bases fitting TRBD1. V dropped 6 bases and J dropped 8; count of bases not matched to a gene: 4. There are 12 residues in the CDR3. The germline V gene has CDR1 SQVTM and CDR2 ANQGSEA. Written as DNA, the CDR3 is TGCAGCGTGGGGGACAGGGGCGATGAGCAGTTCTTC. This encodes CSVGDRGDEQFF.

The chain uses TRBV11-2 and TRBJ2-3; no firm D call. Germline V gene lookup returns CDR1 SGHAT and CDR2 FQNNGV. Trimming shortened V by 1 base and J by 4 bases, and 6 bases separated the two germline ends. The CDR3 totals 13 residues. The CDR3 sequence: CASSLGVADTQYF. The CDR3 DNA sequence: TGTGCCAGCAGCTTAGGGGTCGCAGATACGCAGTATTTT.

Written as DNA, the CDR3 is TGTGCCAGCAGTTTGGGACAGGGTAATGGCTACACCTTC. Translation gives CASSLGQGNGYTF. This chain links TRBV28 with TRBJ1-2, with 9 bases matching TRBD1. The V gene end was trimmed by 3 bases and the J gene end by 6 bases; junction bases not matched to a gene: 2. In germline, CDR1 is MDHEN, CDR2 SYDVKM. CDR3 size: 13 residues.

The table lists this clonotype with a few counts. The rearrangement uses TRBV28 and TRBJ2-4; D unclear. There are 16 residues in the CDR3. V gave up 1 base and J gave up 0 bases, with 10 bases separating them. CDR1 MDHEN and CDR2 SYDVKM come from the germline V gene. The CDR3 DNA reads as TGTGCCAGCAGTTTATTACAGAACTTAGCCAAAAACATTCAGTACTTC. This gives the protein CASSLLQNLAKNIQYF.

This clonotype has at least ten counts. DNA for the CDR3: TGTGCCAGCAGTACACGACAGCCCTACGAGCAGTACTTC. Translated, it gives CASSTRQPYEQYF. The chain is built from TRBV2 and TRBJ2-7; TRBD1 is a possible D gene (5 bases). The CDR3 is made up of 13 amino acids. The germline V and J ends were trimmed by 5 bases and 2 bases, with 10 bases remaining between them. CDR1 SNHLY and CDR2 FYNNEI come from the germline V gene.